The following is a T cell receptor beta chain sequence with its context. The length of the CDR3 is 15 residues. Losses at the gene ends were 6 bases for V and 6 bases for J; bases not matched to a gene: 8. Germline assignment: CDR1 SGHTA and CDR2 FQGNSA. This sample was taken from a study of blood T cell repertoires in COVID-19. Clones were read by immunoSEQ multiplex PCR, and TCRdb kept only the in-frame ones, dropping some. Altogether some 230,000 clones are present, 75% to 90% being singletons, with the ten largest covering 8.2%. This receptor was identified in an elderly woman with COVID-19, enrolled during active disease. The V and J genes are TRBV7-2 and TRBJ2-2, with 9 nucleotides matching TRBD2. Sequenced material: peripheral blood. CDR3 DNA: TGTGCCAGCAGTCCCGGGACTAGCAATTCCGGGGAGCTGTTTTTT. Protein sequence: CASSPGTSNSGELFF.